This T cell receptor (beta chain) comes out of a study of graft-versus-host responses after intestinal transplantation. Study-level information: Isolated intestinal, liver-intestinal, or multivisceral transplants were what recipients had. The whole recipient group had anti-thymocyte globulin induction followed by tacrolimus and steroids for three to four years.

Worth noting for this clone: Its specificity is unknown.

This CDR3 is 18 amino acids long. V gave up 4 bases and J gave up 2 bases, with 24 bases separating them. Germline loops: CDR1 SNHLY, CDR2 FYNNEI. Generated by immunoSEQ multiplex PCR, the TCRdb table keeps only in-frame clones and is missing some. The sample shows approximately 89,000 clones, approximately 92% of them seen only once. The material was unstimulated CD8+ T cells sorted from spleen or lymph node cells, obtained before transplant. This chain uses TRBV2 with TRBJ2-7; D is possibly TRBD2 (5 bases). The TCR comes from a human donor who was the organ donor for an intestinal transplant. CDR3: CASSGETVAGLVTYEQYF. CDR3 coding DNA: TGTGCCAGCAGTGGGGAAACGGTGGCGGGCCTTGTAACCTACGAGCAGTACTTC.